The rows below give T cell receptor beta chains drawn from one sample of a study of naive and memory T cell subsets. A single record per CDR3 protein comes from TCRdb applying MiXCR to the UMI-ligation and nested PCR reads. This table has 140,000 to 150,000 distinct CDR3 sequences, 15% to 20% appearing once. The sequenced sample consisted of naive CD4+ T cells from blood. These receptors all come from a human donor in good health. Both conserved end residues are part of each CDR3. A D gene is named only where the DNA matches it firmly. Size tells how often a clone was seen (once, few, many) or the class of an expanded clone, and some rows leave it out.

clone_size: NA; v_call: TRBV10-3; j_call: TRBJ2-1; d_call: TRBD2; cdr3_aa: CAISDPGREGLNEQFF; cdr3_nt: TGTGCCATCAGCGACCCGGGGCGGGAGGGCCTGAATGAGCAGTTCTTC
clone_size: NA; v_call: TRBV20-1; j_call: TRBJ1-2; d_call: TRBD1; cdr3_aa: CSARDSRGPSHGYTF; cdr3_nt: TGCAGTGCTAGAGATAGCAGGGGGCCTTCCCATGGCTACACCTTC
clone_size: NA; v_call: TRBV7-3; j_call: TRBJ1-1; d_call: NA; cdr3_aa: CASTTGFGKAFF; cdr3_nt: TGTGCCAGCACCACGGGGTTTGGTAAAGCTTTCTTT
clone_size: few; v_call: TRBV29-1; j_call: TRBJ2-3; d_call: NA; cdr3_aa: CSAHVSNTDTQYF; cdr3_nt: TGCAGCGCACATGTCTCAAACACAGATACGCAGTATTTT
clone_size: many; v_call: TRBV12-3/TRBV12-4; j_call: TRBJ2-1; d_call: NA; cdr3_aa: CASSLRERPPPEQFF; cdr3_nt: TGTGCCAGCAGTCTAAGGGAGAGGCCGCCCCCTGAGCAGTTCTTC
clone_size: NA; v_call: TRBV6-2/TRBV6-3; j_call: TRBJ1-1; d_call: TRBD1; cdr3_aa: CASSSGGFEAFF; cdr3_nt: TGTGCCAGCAGTTCAGGGGGTTTTGAAGCTTTCTTT
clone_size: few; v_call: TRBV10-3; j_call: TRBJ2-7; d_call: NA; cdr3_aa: CATKGYELPEQYF; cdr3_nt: TGTGCCACCAAGGGTTACGAACTTCCCGAGCAGTACTTC
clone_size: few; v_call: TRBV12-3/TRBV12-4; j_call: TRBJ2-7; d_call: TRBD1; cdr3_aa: CASSLSPGGLLEQYF; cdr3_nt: TGTGCCAGCAGTTTGTCCCCAGGGGGCTTGTTGGAGCAGTACTTC
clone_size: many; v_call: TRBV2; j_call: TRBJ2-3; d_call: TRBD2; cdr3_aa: CASSDLAGKTDTQYF; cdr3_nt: TGTGCCAGCAGTGACCTAGCGGGAAAAACAGATACGCAGTATTTT
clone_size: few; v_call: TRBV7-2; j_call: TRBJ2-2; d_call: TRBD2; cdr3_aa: CASSLGAGVLHGELFF; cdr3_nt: TGTGCCAGCAGCTTAGGAGCGGGAGTGCTTCACGGGGAGCTGTTTTTT
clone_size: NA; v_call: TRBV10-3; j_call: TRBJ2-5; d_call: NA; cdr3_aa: CATRKPDAGETQYF; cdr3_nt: TGTGCCACCCGGAAGCCGGACGCGGGGGAGACCCAGTACTTC
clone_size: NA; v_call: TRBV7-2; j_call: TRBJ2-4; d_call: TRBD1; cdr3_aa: CASSLTGTKNIQYF; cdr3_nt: TGTGCCAGCAGTCTGACAGGGACCAAAAACATTCAGTACTTC
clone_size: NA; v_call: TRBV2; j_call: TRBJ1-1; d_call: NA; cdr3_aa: CASRGGERGTEAFF; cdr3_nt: TGTGCCAGCAGGGGCGGGGAGAGGGGCACTGAAGCTTTCTTT
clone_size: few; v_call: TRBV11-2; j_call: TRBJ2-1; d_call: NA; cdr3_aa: CASSPRLAVQFF; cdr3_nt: TGTGCCAGCAGCCCAAGACTGGCTGTTCAGTTCTTC
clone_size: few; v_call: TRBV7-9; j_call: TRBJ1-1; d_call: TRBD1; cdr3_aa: CASSPEGQGGGKDTEAFF; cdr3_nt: TGTGCCAGCAGCCCAGAGGGACAGGGAGGGGGGAAGGACACTGAAGCTTTCTTT
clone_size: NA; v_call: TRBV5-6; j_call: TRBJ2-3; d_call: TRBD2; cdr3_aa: CASSWVSGRKSTDTQYF; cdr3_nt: TGTGCCAGCAGCTGGGTGAGCGGGAGGAAGAGCACAGATACGCAGTATTTT
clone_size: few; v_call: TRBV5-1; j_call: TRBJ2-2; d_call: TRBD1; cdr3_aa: CASSLGAKTGVNTGELFF; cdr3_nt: TGCGCCAGCAGCTTGGGAGCCAAAACAGGGGTGAACACCGGGGAGCTGTTTTTT
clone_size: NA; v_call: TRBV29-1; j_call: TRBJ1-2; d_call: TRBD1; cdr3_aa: CSVGGTGGNGYTF; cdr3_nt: TGCAGCGTTGGCGGGACAGGGGGCAATGGCTACACCTTC
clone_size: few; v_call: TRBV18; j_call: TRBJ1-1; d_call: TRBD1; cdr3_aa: CASSPATDRNNEAFF; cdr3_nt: TGTGCCAGCTCACCAGCTACGGACAGGAACAATGAAGCTTTCTTT
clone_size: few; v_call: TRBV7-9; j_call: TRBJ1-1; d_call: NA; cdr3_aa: CASSLRGSGTEAFF; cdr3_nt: TGTGCCAGCAGCTTAAGGGGCTCGGGTACTGAAGCTTTCTTT
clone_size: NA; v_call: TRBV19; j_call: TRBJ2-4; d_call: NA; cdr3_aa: CASSTRQAFDIQYF; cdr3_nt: TGTGCCAGTAGTACCCGACAGGCTTTTGACATTCAGTACTTC
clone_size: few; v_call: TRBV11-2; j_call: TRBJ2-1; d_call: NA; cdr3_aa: CASSPGRVGSYNEQFF; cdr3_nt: TGTGCCAGCAGCCCGGGTAGGGTTGGCTCCTACAATGAGCAGTTCTTC
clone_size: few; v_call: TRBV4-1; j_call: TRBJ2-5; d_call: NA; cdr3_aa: CASSQVAQGRGTQYF; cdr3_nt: TGCGCCAGCAGCCAAGTCGCTCAGGGAAGGGGGACCCAGTACTTC
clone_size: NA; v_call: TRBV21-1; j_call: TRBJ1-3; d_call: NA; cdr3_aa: CASSAPPGNTIYF; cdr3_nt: TGTGCCAGCAGCGCCCCGCCTGGAAACACCATATATTTT
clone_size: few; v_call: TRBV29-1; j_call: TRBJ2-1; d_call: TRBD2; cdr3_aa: CSASGGREVSYNEQFF; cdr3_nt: TGCAGCGCTTCGGGTGGGCGGGAGGTTTCCTACAATGAGCAGTTCTTC
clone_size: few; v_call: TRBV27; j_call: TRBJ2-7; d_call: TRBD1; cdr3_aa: CASGRTGRYEQYF; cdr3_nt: TGTGCCAGCGGTAGGACAGGGCGGTACGAGCAGTACTTC
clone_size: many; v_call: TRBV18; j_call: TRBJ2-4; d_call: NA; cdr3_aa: CASSPSDLLAKNIQYF; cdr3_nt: TGTGCCAGCTCACCATCAGACCTTCTAGCCAAAAACATTCAGTACTTC
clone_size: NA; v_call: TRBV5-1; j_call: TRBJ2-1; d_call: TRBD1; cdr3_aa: CASGDRRYNEQFF; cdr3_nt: TGCGCCAGCGGGGACAGGCGCTACAATGAGCAGTTCTTC
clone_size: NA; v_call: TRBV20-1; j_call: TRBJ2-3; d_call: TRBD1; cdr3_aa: CSALTAGQGVGLQYF; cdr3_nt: TGCAGTGCTCTTACTGCGGGACAGGGGGTTGGGCTCCAGTATTTT
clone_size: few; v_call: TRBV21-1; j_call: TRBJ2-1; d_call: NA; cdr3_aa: CASSAVGSSYNEQFF; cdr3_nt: TGTGCCAGCAGCGCAGTGGGATCTTCCTACAATGAGCAGTTCTTC
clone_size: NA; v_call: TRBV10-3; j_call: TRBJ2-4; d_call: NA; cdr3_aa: CAISESGLENIQYF; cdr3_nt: TGTGCCATCAGTGAGTCGGGGCTCGAAAACATTCAGTACTTC